These 28 T cell receptor beta chains came from one sample sequenced in a study of human T cells and chemical hapten exposure. TCRdb ran MiXCR on the 5' RACE reads and lists one entry per CDR3 protein. The sample holds approximately 140,000 distinct CDR3 sequences, around 4.4% seen once. Total RNA extraction was carried out from unfractionated whole blood. Every receptor here comes from a female donor in good health.

This clonotype was seen repeatedly, ten times or more. This chain links TRBV5-4 with TRBJ2-3; D is possibly TRBD1 (6 bases). V was trimmed by 4 bases and J by 0 bases, leaving 12 bases between them. The CDR3 totals 15 residues. The germline V gene has CDR1 SGHNT and CDR2 YYREEE (reference sequence). The CDR3 DNA sequence: TGTGCCAGCAGCAGCCGACAGGCTAGCACAGATACGCAGTATTTT. This gives the protein CASSSRQASTDTQYF.

Concerning this clonotype itself: Given a much more abundant clone one base away, this may be a read error. The conserved final phenylalanine or tryptophan is absent from the CDR3, which likely points to a read error. The rearrangement joins TRBV29-1 to TRBJ2-7, with no clear D. The CDR3 is 13 residues long. The ends were cut back, 4 bases at V and 3 bases at J, with 13 bases in the middle. CDR1 is SQVTM and CDR2 is ANQGSEA in the germline V gene. In DNA form, the CDR3 reads TGCAGCGTTGTGTACAGTGGGATCTACGAGCAGTACTTA. This translates into CSVVYSGIYEQYL.

J is TRBJ2-3 and V is TRBV20-1, with D uncertain. The CDR3 is 13 residues long. The germline V and J ends were trimmed by 1 base and 6 bases, with 11 bases remaining between them. Germline V gene sequence: CDR1 DFQATT, CDR2 SNEGSKA (reference sequence). The CDR3 bases are TGCAGTGCTAGAGGCGGCCCGGTGGATACGCAGTATTTT. Amino acids: CSARGGPVDTQYF.

This clonotype was seen ten or more times. This chain uses TRBV19 with TRBJ1-5; unclear D gene. The ends were cut back, 3 bases at V and 0 bases at J, with 6 bases in the middle. The CDR3 totals 14 residues. Germline CDR1 is LNHDA and CDR2 is SQIVND (reference sequence). CDR3 coding DNA: TGTGCCAGTAGTATGAGTATTAGCAATCAGCCCCAGCATTTT. Its protein product is CASSMSISNQPQHF.

This clonotype was observed many times. The chain recombines TRBV28 with TRBJ2-1; D is possibly TRBD1 or TRBD2 (5 bases each). The germline gives CDR1 MDHEN, CDR2 SYDVKM. This CDR3 is built from 16 residues. Trimming removed 5 bases from V and 0 bases from J, with 14 bases in between. CDR3 bases: TGTGCCAGCAGTGGCCGGGACGCTAGCTCCTACAATGAGCAGTTCTTC. Translated, it gives CASSGRDASSYNEQFF.

This clonotype was picked up many times. The chain combines TRBV6-2 or TRBV6-3 with TRBJ2-7; 9 positions match TRBD1. The V and J ends lost 6 bases and 7 bases, in that order; junction bases with no gene match: 7. Germline CDR1 is MNHEY and CDR2 is SVGEGT. The CDR3 runs to 13 residues. CDR3 sequence (DNA): TGTGCCAGCAGCAAACAGGGGGCCCTGGAGCAGTACTTC. As protein: CASSKQGALEQYF.

This clonotype has more than one count but fewer than ten. The chain employs TRBV7-9 and TRBJ1-2; TRBD1 matches 8 bases. V shed 2 bases, J shed 4 bases, and the junction held 9 bases outside the gene matches. Germline V gene sequence: CDR1 SEHNR, CDR2 FQNEAQ (reference sequence). This CDR3 has 16 residues. The CDR3 region is CASSLLEDRVRYGYTF. For the CDR3, the DNA is TGTGCCAGCAGCTTACTGGAGGACAGGGTACGCTATGGCTACACCTTC.

This clonotype was seen many times. V gene TRBV28 combines with J gene TRBJ2-7; 8 bases match TRBD1. Germline values: CDR1 MDHEN, CDR2 SYDVKM. V lost 7 bases and J lost 6; bases outside the gene matches: 11. The CDR3 is made up of 14 amino acids. CDR3 sequence: CASTSDRVRREQYF. The CDR3 nucleotides read TGTGCCAGCACCTCGGACAGGGTACGGCGCGAGCAGTACTTC. Complete variable domain (other parts from reference TRBV28 and TRBJ2-7): DVKVTQSSRYLVKRTGEKVFLECVQDMDHENMFWYRQDPGLGLRLIYFSYDVKMKEKGDIPEGYSVSREKKERFSLILESASTNQTSMYLCASTSDRVRREQYFGPGTRLTVT.

This clonotype was seen ten or more times. The chain couples TRBV7-7 to TRBJ1-1; D gene unclear. V gave up 1 base and J gave up 0 bases, with 6 bases separating them. This CDR3 region has 14 residues. Per germline, CDR1 SSHAT and CDR2 FNYEAQ (reference sequence). The CDR3 bases are TGTGCCAGCAGCTTAGGGCCCGTGAACACTGAAGCTTTCTTT. Translated, it gives CASSLGPVNTEAFF.

This clonotype was picked up many times. The chain couples TRBV12-3 or TRBV12-4 to TRBJ2-7; 10 bases line up with TRBD1. The V segment lost 7 bases and the J segment 6 bases; nucleotides outside the gene matches: 9. CDR3 length: 14 amino acids. For the CDR3, the DNA is TGTGCCAGCACAACCGGGACAGGGGTCGGCGAGCAGTACTTC. Its translation: CASTTGTGVGEQYF.

This clonotype was observed at least ten times. The CDR3 DNA follows: TGTGCCAGCAGTTTAAACAGGGGGAGGAATCAGCCCCAGCATTTT. Translation gives CASSLNRGRNQPQHF. The V call is TRBV27, the J call TRBJ1-5; 8 nucleotides match TRBD1. The CDR3 contains 15 residues. Per the germline V gene, CDR1 is MNHEY and CDR2 is SMNVEV (reference sequence). V was pared by 2 bases and J by 4 bases, with 4 bases of the junction left unmatched.

At least ten counts were recorded for this clonotype. DNA for the CDR3: TGCGCCAGCAGCTTGGATATCGGACCGATGGTCTACACCTTC. Translated: CASSLDIGPMVYTF. The chain combines TRBV5-1 with TRBJ1-2; D is unresolved. This CDR3 has 14 amino acids. Trimming stripped 0 bases from V and 10 bases from J, with 16 bases between. Germline assignment: CDR1 SGHRS and CDR2 YFSETQ.

At least ten counts were recorded for this clonotype. The chain recombines TRBV7-8 with TRBJ1-2, with a weak D call TRBD1 (5 bases). The CDR3 is 15 residues long. V was pared by 1 base and J by 6 bases, with 15 bases between. Germline loops: CDR1 SGHVS, CDR2 FQNEAQ. The CDR3 protein is CASSLVLQGWNGYTF. The CDR3 bases are TGTGCCAGCAGCTTAGTTCTCCAGGGTTGGAATGGCTACACCTTC.

With respect to this clonotype: With a much larger clone just one base away, this may be a read error. The J gene is TRBJ1-1, the V gene TRBV29-1, with D perhaps matching TRBD1 (6 bases). V was pared by 4 bases and J by 6 bases, with 18 bases between. Germline CDR1 is SQVTM and CDR2 is ANQGSEA. The CDR3 consists of 14 residues. In nucleotides, the CDR3 is TGCAGCGTTGTGGGAGAGGGGGGGGGCCCTGAAGCTTTCTTT. It specifies CSVVGEGGGPEAFF.

This clonotype occurred many times. The chain combines TRBV7-2 with TRBJ2-5; maybe TRBD1 (6 bases). The germline V gene has CDR1 SGHTA and CDR2 FQGNSA. The germline V and J ends were trimmed by 5 bases and 2 bases, with 15 bases remaining between them. CDR3 length: 15 amino acids. CDR3 nucleotides: TGTGCCAGCAGCCACATACCGCAGGGGCAAGAGACCCAGTACTTC. It is translated as CASSHIPQGQETQYF.

This clonotype was counted a single time. A much larger clone sits a single nucleotide away, making a read error possible. The gene calls are TRBV20-1 and TRBJ2-1; TRBD2 matches at 10 bases. The germline V gene has CDR1 DFQATT and CDR2 SNEGSKA (reference sequence). The CDR3 length is 13 residues. DNA of the CDR3: TGCAGTGCTCCTAGCGGGGGCTACAAGGAGCAGTTCTTC. It yields the protein CSAPSGGYKEQFF.

This clonotype has a count of ten or more. The chain carries TRBV20-1 and TRBJ2-2, with 8 positions matching TRBD2. There are 16 residues in the CDR3. CDR1 is DFQATT, CDR2 SNEGSKA, per germline (reference sequence). V trimming: 3 bases; J trimming: 4 bases; junction bases outside the gene matches: 10. The CDR3 sequence: CSASSSRGGVTGELFF. The CDR3 DNA is TGCAGTGCTAGTTCGTCCCGGGGGGGGGTCACCGGGGAGCTGTTTTTT.

This clonotype was observed at least ten times. The V and J genes are TRBV5-1 and TRBJ2-1, with TRBD2 matching 8 bases. Germline trimming cut 3 bases from V and 8 bases from J; bases unmatched to any gene: 10. The CDR3 covers 15 residues. In germline, CDR1 is SGHRS, CDR2 YFSETQ. This CDR3 reads CASSSGGTLIDEQFF. In DNA form, the CDR3 reads TGCGCCAGCAGCTCGGGGGGGACCCTAATTGATGAGCAGTTCTTC.

This clonotype has at least ten counts. The V call is TRBV2, the J call TRBJ2-7; possibly TRBD1 or TRBD2 for D (5 bases each). Trimming pared 4 bases from V and 4 bases from J, leaving 11 bases between. Germline CDR1 reads SNHLY; CDR2 reads FYNNEI. This CDR3 spans 13 amino acids. CDR3 residues: CASSAGWGYEQYF. CDR3 DNA sequence: TGTGCCAGCAGTGCAGGATGGGGGTACGAGCAGTACTTC.

This clonotype was counted ten times or more. V usage is TRBV24-1 and J usage is TRBJ1-5, with D possibly TRBD1 on 6 matching bases. The ends were cut back, 5 bases at V and 2 bases at J, with 9 bases in the middle. This CDR3 spans 14 amino acids. Germline-derived CDR1 and CDR2 are KGHDR and SFDVKD. The CDR3 bases are TGTGCCACCAGTGTAGGGGGGGGCAATCAGCCCCAGCATTTT. This sequence encodes CATSVGGGNQPQHF.

This clonotype was seen more than once but under ten times. The chain links TRBV28 to TRBJ2-1; possible D gene TRBD1, 6 bases. The CDR3 extends over 13 amino acids. Germline assignment: CDR1 MDHEN and CDR2 SYDVKM. Between the trimmed V and J ends, which lost 8 bases and 8 bases, there was a span of 16 bases. The CDR3 DNA is TGTGCCAGCCACAACCAGGGGTGGCATGAGCAGTTCTTC. Encoded protein: CASHNQGWHEQFF.

This clonotype was counted at least ten times. This chain connects TRBV28 to TRBJ1-5; D unresolved. The CDR3 has 14 amino acids. Germline lookup yields CDR1 MDHEN and CDR2 SYDVKM. V dropped 5 bases and J dropped 6 bases, with 14 bases sitting between them. CDR3 DNA sequence: TGTGCCAGCAGTACCACGGAAGTAGGTCAGCCCCAGCATTTT. It specifies CASSTTEVGQPQHF.

This clonotype was observed many times. The genes are TRBV20-1 and TRBJ1-4, with D unresolved. This CDR3 is 15 amino acids long. The V end lost 6 bases, the J end lost 8 bases, and 22 bases lay between the germline ends. The germline V gene encodes CDR1 DFQATT and CDR2 SNEGSKA (reference sequence). The CDR3 nucleotides are TGCAGTGCCCCCGAGCCCCTGGGCCTAAGCGAAAAACTGTTTTTT. Translated, it gives CSAPEPLGLSEKLFF.

This clonotype was seen many times. The chain is built from TRBV14 and TRBJ2-7, with D hard to call. The V gene lost 2 bases and the J gene lost 4 bases, with 9 bases spanning the gap. This CDR3 comprises 13 residues. Germline V gene sequence: CDR1 SGHDN, CDR2 FVKESK. This CDR3 is CASSQPYEYEQYF. The CDR3, as DNA: TGTGCCAGCAGCCAACCATATGAATACGAGCAGTACTTC. Complete variable domain (other parts from reference TRBV14 and TRBJ2-7): EAGVTQFPSHSVIEKGQTVTLRCDPISGHDNLYWYRRVMGKEIKFLLHFVKESKQDESGMPNNRFLAERTGGTYSTLKVQPAELEDSGVYFCASSQPYEYEQYFGPGTRLTVT.

Details on this clonotype: A much larger clonotype is one base distant, so this may be a read error. This chain links TRBV6-5 with TRBJ2-1; 7 bases fit TRBD2. The CDR3 totals 15 residues. Germline values: CDR1 MNHEY, CDR2 SVGAGI. The CDR3 is CASSQVARDYNDQFF. In nucleotides, the CDR3 is TGTGCCAGCAGCCAGGTCGCGCGGGACTACAATGACCAGTTCTTC.

This clonotype was counted ten times or more. As DNA, the CDR3 is TGTGCCAGCAGTTTATTTCCAAGAAACTATGGCTACACCTTC. This encodes CASSLFPRNYGYTF. V and J are TRBV27 and TRBJ1-2; D unresolved. Trimming took 1 base from V and 2 from J, leaving 8 bases between them. Germline-derived CDR1 and CDR2 are MNHEY and SMNVEV (reference sequence). CDR3 length equals 14 residues.

This clonotype appeared many times. V usage is TRBV10-3 and J usage is TRBJ2-3; 10 bases agree with TRBD1. CDR3 length: 15 residues. With 4 bases clipped from V and 4 bases from J, the junction kept 5 bases outside the gene matches. Germline V CDR1 and CDR2: ENHRY, SYGVKD. The CDR3 region is CAISGRDRGADTQYF. The CDR3 bases are TGTGCCATCAGTGGCCGGGACAGGGGAGCAGATACGCAGTATTTT.

This clonotype occurred many times. V usage is TRBV9 and J usage is TRBJ1-1, with 12 bases that match TRBD1. V lost 3 bases, J lost 3 bases, and 3 bases stayed unmatched. CDR3 length equals 15 residues. CDR1 is SGDLS and CDR2 is YYNGEE in the germline V gene. DNA of the CDR3: TGTGCCAGCAGCGATGGGACAGGGGGCTACACTGAAGCTTTCTTT. Amino acid sequence: CASSDGTGGYTEAFF. Drawing the rest from reference TRBV9 and TRBJ1-1, the complete variable domain is DSGVTQTPKHLITATGQRVTLRCSPRSGDLSVYWYQQSLDQGLQFLIQYYNGEERAKGNILERFSAQQFPDLHSELNLSSLELGDSALYFCASSDGTGGYTEAFFGQGTRLTVV.